The 27 T cell receptor beta chains in this list originate from one sample, sequenced in a study of Ad26.COV2.S vaccination and SARS-CoV-2 variants. Some clones are missing from TCRdb's copy, which holds only in-frame ones; the method was immunoSEQ multiplex PCR. The sample lists approximately 140,000 clones, about nine tenths occurring once. The sample here was peripheral blood, taken after recovery from COVID-19. These receptors were collected from a human donor who had recovered from COVID-19.

V and J are TRBV4-3 and TRBJ1-4; no reliable D call. CDR3 length: 16 residues. V shed 0 bases and J shed 6 bases, with 14 bases lying between them. Germline V lookup: CDR1 LGHNA, CDR2 YSLEER. The CDR3 spells CASSQDLMAEYEKLFF. In nucleotides, the CDR3 is TGCGCCAGCAGCCAAGATCTTATGGCTGAATATGAAAAACTGTTTTTT.

V and J are TRBV28 and TRBJ1-5; TRBD1 agrees at 7 bases. Germline CDR1 is MDHEN and CDR2 is SYDVKM. The CDR3 sequence is 13 residues long. V shed 10 bases and J 4 bases; nucleotides not matched to a gene: 7. The CDR3 sequence is CATRGGVNQPQHF. The CDR3 nucleotides read TGTGCCACCAGGGGGGGGGTTAATCAGCCCCAGCATTTT.

CDR3 residues: CASSGRGGLVEKLFF. In DNA, the CDR3 is TGTGCCAGTAGTGGGCGAGGGGGGCTGGTTGAAAAACTGTTTTTT. The J gene is TRBJ1-4, the V gene TRBV19, with TRBD1 as a possible D gene (6 bases). The germline gives CDR1 LNHDA, CDR2 SQIVND (reference sequence). V shed 5 bases and J shed 7 bases, with 17 bases lying between them. This CDR3 region has 15 residues.

The chain has TRBV7-6 and TRBJ2-1; D could derive from TRBD1 or TRBD2 (5 bases each). This CDR3 is built from 16 residues. The V end was cut by 0 bases, the J end by 5 bases, with 14 bases between. From germline, CDR1 is SGHVS and CDR2 FNYEAQ. Written as DNA, the CDR3 is TGTGCCAGCAGCTTAGCGGGGCGGGCCAAGAACAATGAGCAGTTCTTC. Protein sequence: CASSLAGRAKNNEQFF.

The genes are TRBV24-1 and TRBJ2-2, with TRBD1 matching over 9 bases. CDR1 is KGHDR, CDR2 SFDVKD, per germline. Trimming took 9 bases from V and 4 from J; bases not matched to a gene: 14. CDR3 length: 17 residues. CDR3 DNA: TGTGCCACCTCCATCAATCACAGGGGGCAGGTCACCGGGGAGCTGTTTTTT. Protein sequence: CATSINHRGQVTGELFF.

This clone showed up just once. The genes are TRBV7-9 and TRBJ1-1; TRBD1 matches 8 bases. CDR1 SEHNR and CDR2 FQNEAQ come from the germline V gene (reference sequence). The CDR3 consists of 17 residues. J gave up 0 bases and V 3 bases, and 9 bases lay outside the gene matches. The CDR3 region has the DNA TGTGCCAGCAGCTTGGAATCCACGACAGGGGTGAACACTGAAGCTTTCTTT. It encodes CASSLESTTGVNTEAFF.

The chain employs TRBV29-1 and TRBJ2-1, with 8 bases matching TRBD2. V shed 8 bases and J 8 bases; nucleotides not matched to a gene: 14. The CDR3 totals 14 residues. CDR1 is SQVTM and CDR2 is ANQGSEA in the germline V gene. The CDR3 loop is CSLKVLADGYEQFF. The CDR3 DNA reads as TGCAGCCTTAAAGTACTAGCGGACGGCTATGAGCAGTTCTTC.

V and J are TRBV7-9 and TRBJ2-2, with D perhaps TRBD2 (5 bases). Germline V gene lookup returns CDR1 SEHNR and CDR2 FQNEAQ (reference sequence). The CDR3 covers 14 residues. V lost 7 bases, J lost 3 bases, and 12 bases lay in between. The CDR3 region is CASTLTGDTGELFF. The DNA of the CDR3 is TGTGCCAGCACCCTTACCGGGGACACCGGGGAGCTGTTTTTT. Complete variable domain (other parts from reference TRBV7-9 and TRBJ2-2): DTGVSQNPRHKITKRGQNVTFRCDPISEHNRLYWYRQTLGQGPEFLTYFQNEAQLEKSRLLSDRFSAERPKGSFSTLEIQRTEQGDSAMYLCASTLTGDTGELFFGEGSRLTVL.

This clone was found a few times. The rearrangement uses TRBV15 and TRBJ2-3, with TRBD2 as a possible D gene (6 bases). Germline lookup yields CDR1 LNHNV and CDR2 YYDKDF (reference sequence). V lost 5 bases and J 3 bases, leaving 12 bases between the germline ends. This CDR3 is built from 14 residues. The CDR3 nucleotides read TGTGCCACCAGCCGCATGGAGGGGACAGATACGCAGTATTTT. Amino acids: CATSRMEGTDTQYF.

V gene TRBV28 combines with J gene TRBJ2-1; 10 nucleotides agree with TRBD2. This CDR3 has 15 amino acids. After removal of 9 bases from V and 5 bases from J, the junction contained 10 bases not matched to a gene. From germline, CDR1 is MDHEN and CDR2 SYDVKM. Here the CDR3 reads CASESGGGPNNEQFF. CDR3 DNA sequence: TGTGCCAGTGAGAGCGGGGGGGGTCCTAACAATGAGCAGTTCTTC.

This chain links TRBV5-1 with TRBJ2-6, with D perhaps given as TRBD1 or TRBD2 (5 bases each). Per the germline V gene, CDR1 is SGHRS and CDR2 is YFSETQ. V was cut by 1 base and J by 6 bases, with 11 bases left in between. This CDR3 comprises 15 residues. Here the CDR3 reads CASSLSRGEANVLTF. CDR3 bases: TGCGCCAGCAGCTTGTCCCGGGGCGAGGCCAACGTCCTGACTTTC.

V usage is TRBV7-2 and J usage is TRBJ1-1, with 11 bases matching TRBD1. The V gene's germline CDR1 is SGHTA and CDR2 FQGNSA. The CDR3 is made up of 14 amino acids. V was clipped by 6 bases and J by 5 bases; unmatched bases: 5. The CDR3 loop reads CASRPGTGGTEAFF. The CDR3 DNA reads TGTGCCAGCAGGCCCGGGACAGGGGGGACTGAAGCTTTCTTT.

The chain links TRBV23-1 to TRBJ2-5; the match to TRBD1 covers 8 bases. TRBV23-1 qualifies as an ORF whose function is uncertain. The junction had 5 bases not matched to a gene; V was cut back by 4 bases and J by 1 base. The length of the CDR3 is 15 residues. The CDR3 region is CASSPTGGGQETQYF. CDR3 DNA: TGCGCCAGCAGTCCCACAGGGGGTGGCCAAGAGACCCAGTACTTC.

In this sample, this clone turned up once. The chain links TRBV6-2 or TRBV6-3 to TRBJ2-3; TRBD2 is a possible D gene (6 bases). Deletions cut 4 bases from V and 2 bases from J, with 13 bases between. CDR3 size: 15 residues. Germline values: CDR1 MNHEY, CDR2 SVGEGT. The chain's CDR3 is CASSSWGDLTDTQYF. CDR3 in DNA: TGTGCCAGCAGTTCTTGGGGGGACCTCACAGATACGCAGTATTTT.

The table lists this clone with a few counts. The rearrangement joins TRBV7-9 to TRBJ1-2, with 7 bases lining up with TRBD1. Germline trimming cut 5 bases from V and 3 bases from J; bases unmatched to any gene: 15. CDR3 length: 17 amino acids. From germline, CDR1 is SEHNR and CDR2 FQNEAQ (reference sequence). The CDR3 region is CASSQFGRGRGDYGYTF. The DNA for the CDR3 is TGTGCCAGCAGCCAATTTGGCAGGGGGAGAGGGGACTATGGCTACACCTTC. Based on the CDR3 plus reference TRBV7-9 and TRBJ1-2, the full variable domain is DTGVSQNPRHKITKRGQNVTFRCDPISEHNRLYWYRQTLGQGPEFLTYFQNEAQLEKSRLLSDRFSAERPKGSFSTLEIQRTEQGDSAMYLCASSQFGRGRGDYGYTFGSGTRLTVV.

V is TRBV4-3 and J is TRBJ1-2; 7 nucleotides line up with TRBD1. Trimming at V came to 0 bases and at J to 8 bases, leaving 18 bases not matched to a gene. This CDR3 contains 18 residues. Germline assignment: CDR1 LGHNA and CDR2 YSLEER. The CDR3 nucleotides are TGCGCCAGCAGCCAAGATGGGGCGGGGACAGTATCAATTCAGGGCTACACCTTC. Translation gives CASSQDGAGTVSIQGYTF.

The genes are TRBV7-8 and TRBJ1-5, with D tentatively TRBD1 (5 bases). The V gene lost 5 bases and the J gene lost 9 bases, with 17 bases spanning the gap. Germline loops: CDR1 SGHVS, CDR2 FQNEAQ. This CDR3 comprises 14 residues. The DNA of the CDR3 is TGTGCCAGCAGCCTACAGGCGGGGGTAGGGCCCCAGCATTTT. Residues: CASSLQAGVGPQHF.

The CDR3 sequence is CASSPSGTVSYEQYF. The CDR3 DNA reads as TGTGCCAGCTCACCTTCCGGGACAGTCTCCTACGAGCAGTACTTC. The chain is built from TRBV18 and TRBJ2-7, with 7 bases lining up with TRBD1. The V and J ends lost 3 bases and 0 bases, in that order; junction bases with no gene match: 5. The germline CDR1 and CDR2 sequences are KGHSH and LQKENI. The CDR3 spans 15 residues. Together with reference TRBV18 and TRBJ2-7, the CDR3 gives the full variable domain: NAGVMQNPRHLVRRRGQEARLRCSPMKGHSHVYWYRQLPEEGLKFMVYLQKENIIDESGMPKERFSAEFPKEGPSILRIQQVVRGDSAAYFCASSPSGTVSYEQYFGPGTRLTVT.

This sequence joins TRBV19 and TRBJ2-3, with TRBD2 as a possible D gene (6 bases). Trimming pared 8 bases from V and 4 bases from J, leaving 19 bases between. The CDR3 consists of 15 residues. Germline V gene lookup returns CDR1 LNHDA and CDR2 SQIVND (reference sequence). This chain's CDR3 is CASPPSRGMADTQYF. The CDR3 DNA sequence: TGTGCCAGTCCCCCTAGTCGGGGGATGGCAGATACGCAGTATTTT.

This clone has a single count. CDR3 bases: TGTGCCAGCAGCCGTGACAGGGTGAGTCAGCCCCAGCATTTT. Translated: CASSRDRVSQPQHF. This chain connects TRBV7-2 to TRBJ1-5; 7 bases fit TRBD1. With V trimmed by 5 bases and J by 6 bases, 7 bases remained unmatched. The CDR3 totals 14 residues. Germline CDR1 is SGHTA and CDR2 is FQGNSA.

The chain employs TRBV30 and TRBJ2-5; D gene unclear. Trimming removed 0 bases at V and 5 bases at J, with 13 bases between. Germline CDR1 GTSNPN, CDR2 SVGIG (reference sequence). CDR3 size: 14 residues. Here the CDR3 DNA reads TGTGCCTGGAGTGTAGGGAAGCGAGCTGAGACCCAGTACTTC. It encodes CAWSVGKRAETQYF.

J is TRBJ1-5 and V is TRBV10-2, with 7 nucleotides matching TRBD1. CDR3 size: 14 residues. V trimming: 6 bases; J trimming: 3 bases; junction bases outside the gene matches: 5. In germline, CDR1 is WSHSY, CDR2 SAAADI. The DNA of the CDR3 is TGCGCCAGCAGACCGGGGACAGACAATCAGCCCCAGCATTTT. It yields the protein CASRPGTDNQPQHF.

The chain uses TRBV2 and TRBJ1-1; 11 nucleotides agree with TRBD1. CDR3 length: 15 amino acids. Germline loops: CDR1 SNHLY, CDR2 FYNNEI. V was clipped by 2 bases and J by 4 bases; unmatched bases: 3. DNA for the CDR3: TGTGCCAGCAGTGAAAGAGGGACAGGGGGCACTGAAGCTTTCTTT. Protein: CASSERGTGGTEAFF.

The chain couples TRBV6-6 to TRBJ2-7; tentatively, D is TRBD1 (7 bases). The length of the CDR3 is 12 residues. V dropped 11 bases and J dropped 6 bases, with 17 bases sitting between them. Looked up from germline, CDR1 is MNHNY and CDR2 is SVGAGI (reference sequence). The CDR3 loop is CAGGTDPSEQYF. The CDR3 DNA reads as TGTGCCGGCGGGACAGATCCCTCCGAGCAGTACTTC.

The chain has TRBV21-1 and TRBJ1-1. TRBV21-1 is deemed a pseudogene. The CDR3 totals 13 residues. CDR3 region: CASSRAGLTEAFF. CDR3 coding DNA: TGTGCCAGCAGCAGGGCGGGGCTCACTGAAGCTTTCTTT.

This clone was seen more than once but under ten times. This chain connects TRBV7-9 to TRBJ1-2; the D gene is possibly TRBD1 (6 bases). The CDR3 covers 14 residues. Germline V gene lookup returns CDR1 SEHNR and CDR2 FQNEAQ (reference sequence). Trimming removed 4 bases at V and 0 bases at J, with 9 bases between. The CDR3 region is CASSWTVANYGYTF. The CDR3, as DNA: TGTGCCAGCAGCTGGACAGTTGCTAACTATGGCTACACCTTC.

The chain employs TRBV15 and TRBJ2-3; 8 bases line up with TRBD2. The CDR3 covers 16 residues. With V trimmed by 3 bases and J by 3 bases, 8 bases remained unmatched. The germline CDR1 and CDR2 sequences are LNHNV and YYDKDF (reference sequence). The CDR3 region is CATSRGLSGGTDTQYF. In DNA, the CDR3 is TGTGCCACCAGCAGGGGCCTGAGCGGGGGAACAGATACGCAGTATTTT.